This is a list of T cell receptor beta chains from one sample in a study of CD8 T cells in Susac syndrome. TCRdb reprocessed the immunoSEQ multiplex PCR reads via MiXCR and lists one record per CDR3 protein. The repertoire holds some 200,000 distinct CDR3 sequences, with approximately 95% as singletons. The sequenced material came from CD8+ T cells from PBMCs. The receptors derive from a human donor with Susac syndrome. CDR3s include the opening cysteine and the closing phenylalanine or tryptophan. D genes are given only for firm matches. The listing skips clone size in some rows; elsewhere it reads once, few, many or a size class.

d_gene,abundance,v_gene,j_gene,CDR3aa,CDR3nt
-,-,TRBV4-1,TRBJ2-2,CASSQSGLNTGELFF,TGCGCCAGCAGTCAATCGGGACTTAACACCGGGGAGCTGTTTTTT
TRBD2,-,TRBV7-9,TRBJ2-1,CASSGLAGGPIAFNEQFF,TGTGCCAGCAGCGGACTAGCGGGGGGGCCGATTGCTTTCAATGAGCAGTTCTTC
-,-,TRBV5-1,TRBJ2-7,CASSVNLFSYEQYF,TGCGCCAGCAGCGTAAACCTGTTTTCCTACGAGCAGTACTTC
TRBD1,-,TRBV5-1,TRBJ1-1,CASSADRVEDTEAFF,TGCGCCAGCAGCGCAGACAGGGTGGAGGACACTGAAGCTTTCTTT
-,few,TRBV12-3/TRBV12-4,TRBJ1-4,CASSFGEKLFF,TGTGCCAGCAGTTTCGGCGAAAAACTGTTTTTT
-,-,TRBV12-3/TRBV12-4,TRBJ2-7,CASSLRVYEQYF,TGTGCCAGCAGTTTGAGGGTATACGAGCAGTACTTC
TRBD1,few,TRBV6-1,TRBJ1-2,CASSPQLQGADGYTF,TGTGCCAGCAGCCCACAACTTCAGGGGGCGGATGGCTACACCTTC
TRBD1,-,TRBV6-1,TRBJ1-3,CASSSQGVSGNTIYF,TGTGCCAGCAGTTCTCAGGGGGTCTCCGGAAACACCATATATTTT
-,-,TRBV7-9,TRBJ1-1,CASSFSVEVFF,TGTGCCAGCAGCTTTAGCGTTGAGGTTTTCTTT
TRBD2,-,TRBV20-1,TRBJ2-7,CSARDAGTSGVYEQYF,TGCAGTGCTAGAGATGCCGGGACTAGCGGGGTCTACGAGCAGTACTTC
TRBD2,-,TRBV20-1,TRBJ2-1,CSASSREVLAGVSEQFF,TGCAGTGCTAGCTCCCGTGAGGTGCTAGCGGGAGTCAGCGAGCAGTTCTTC